This T cell receptor beta chain emerged from a study of CD8+ T cells in alopecia areata. Study-level background: A regimen of oral tofacitinib, 5 to 10 mg twice daily, was given to treated patients. Study-wide results and caveats: Researchers reported that TCR sharing among patients proved less clear than in mice, possibly HLA-linked.

Per the germline V gene, CDR1 is MGHDK and CDR2 is SYGVNS. This CDR3 has 15 residues. About this clone: No antigen is known for it.

PBMCs yielded sorted CD4+ and CD8+ T cells. Reverse transcribed after extraction, RNA yielded cDNA as the sequencing template. Profiled with immunoSEQ multiplex PCR; TCRdb holds only in-frame clones, not every one. The table records 140,000 to 150,000 clones, about 89% of them present only once. The clonotype originates from a human donor with alopecia areata. This sequence joins TRBV25-1 and TRBJ2-5; 11 positions match TRBD2. The better agreement between TRBJ2-7 and the DNA end casts doubt on the J call. The sample in question was CD8+ T cells sorted from blood, obtained at week 0. This CDR3 reads CASGTSGGSSYEQYF. CDR3 nucleotide sequence: TGTGCCAGCGGTACTAGCGGGGGAAGCTCCTACGAGCAGTACTTC.